This TCR beta chain was found in a study of control samples from healthy donors and cancer patients. Sequencing was performed with immunoSEQ multiplex PCR; in TCRdb, only in-frame clones are kept and a portion is missing. The sample shows 52,000 or so clones, about 93% of them seen only once. V gave up 3 bases and J gave up 5 bases; unmatched junction bases: 6. This CDR3 has 15 residues. Germline CDR1 LGHNA, CDR2 YSLEER. The TCR sequence derives from a man aged 25-40 years in good health. The V gene is TRBV4-3, the J gene TRBJ1-2, with 10 bases fitting TRBD1. The sample comprised blood. CDR3 loop: CASSHRDRGPYGYTF. In DNA form, the CDR3 reads TGCGCCAGCAGCCACCGGGACAGGGGCCCTTATGGCTACACCTTC.